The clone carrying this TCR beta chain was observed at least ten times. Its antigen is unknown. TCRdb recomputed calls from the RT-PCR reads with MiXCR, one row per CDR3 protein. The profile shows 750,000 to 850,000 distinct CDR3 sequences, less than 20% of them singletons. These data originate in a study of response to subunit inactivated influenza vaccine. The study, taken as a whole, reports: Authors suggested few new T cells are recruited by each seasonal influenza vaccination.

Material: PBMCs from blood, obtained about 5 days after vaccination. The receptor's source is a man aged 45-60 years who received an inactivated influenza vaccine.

CDR3: CAISESNGNEQFF. As DNA, the CDR3 is TGTGCCATCAGTGAGTCGAATGGGAATGAGCAGTTCTTC. This chain uses TRBV10-3 with TRBJ2-1; no clear D. V was trimmed by 0 bases and J by 7 bases, leaving 7 bases between them. In germline, CDR1 is ENHRY, CDR2 SYGVKD. The CDR3 has 13 residues.